This paragraph reports one T cell receptor (beta chain). These data come from a study of blood T cell repertoires in COVID-19. Overall study context: The United States, Italy and Spain supplied acute and convalescent COVID-19 samples. The analysed material was cDNA or gDNA that came from T cells, B-cell-depleted T cells, or PBMCs.

As handled by the study authors: The assay estimated nucleated cells by amplifying reference gene primers. Only in-frame clones appear in the TCRdb table, and some are missing; sequencing was by immunoSEQ multiplex PCR. That table furnishes V, J and clone size, whereas the DNA furnished D and trimming. The profile shows 140,000 or so clones, roughly 81% of them singletons. V lost 1 base to trimming and J lost 0 bases; unmatched junction nucleotides: 0. The CDR3 spans 15 residues. Germline lookup yields CDR1 SGHTA and CDR2 FQGNSA. This clonotype originated in a human donor with acute or convalescent COVID-19. The donor label of this sample is uncertain. This chain links TRBV7-2 with TRBJ2-5, with 9 bases aligning to TRBD2. The source material was peripheral blood. The CDR3 spells CASSLVAGDQETQYF. The CDR3 DNA reads TGTGCCAGCAGCTTAGTAGCGGGGGACCAAGAGACCCAGTACTTC.